This T cell receptor (beta chain) came from a study of blood T cell repertoires in COVID-19. Study information: In each case, the material was cDNA or gDNA derived from T cells, B-cell-depleted T cells, or PBMCs.

The CDR3 contains 16 residues. Germline V lookup: CDR1 SQVTM, CDR2 ANQGSEA. V lost 0 bases and J lost 5; bases outside the gene matches: 6. The assay was immunoSEQ multiplex PCR, and TCRdb's table has in-frame clones only and misses some. The sample holds 240,000 or so clones, 88% seen once. Source material: peripheral blood. The sequence was collected from a woman aged 40-49 years who had recovered from COVID-19. The chain uses TRBV29-1 and TRBJ2-7, with 14 bases fitting TRBD2. This chain's CDR3 is CSVEEGTSGRYHEQYF. CDR3 nucleotides: TGCAGCGTTGAAGAGGGGACTAGCGGGAGATACCACGAGCAGTACTTC.